Described below is a single TCR beta chain sequence and its context. Its antigen is as yet unknown. The data belong to a study of T cell responses to AZD1222 COVID-19 vaccine. Data came from immunoSEQ multiplex PCR; TCRdb stores just in-frame clones and leaves some out. The profile covers 150,000 to 200,000 clones, with approximately 90% appearing a single time and approximately 1.2% taken by the ten largest. CDR1 SEHNR and CDR2 FQNEAQ come from the germline V gene (reference sequence). The CDR3 has 14 residues. Germline trimming cut 5 bases from V and 4 bases from J; bases unmatched to any gene: 5. Whole-study findings and limits: The donors showed a predominance of white British ancestry and of females, with possible underestimation of clonal diversity. Researchers report vaccine-associated CD4 TCRs spanning spike, with dominance at 160-218 and 743-854.

This receptor was obtained from an adult who received the AZD1222 COVID-19 vaccine. The chain uses TRBV7-9 and TRBJ1-5; 7 positions agree with TRBD1. Here the sequenced sample was peripheral blood, taken 28 days after the second AZD1222 dose. Here the CDR3 DNA reads TGTGCCAGCAGCCGTGGGGACAGTAATCAGCCCCAGCATTTT. Amino acids: CASSRGDSNQPQHF.